This T cell receptor (beta chain) emerged from a study of blood T cell repertoires in COVID-19. Study-level information: Collection of acute and convalescent COVID-19 samples took place in the United States, Italy and Spain.

This clone was recorded a few times. CDR1 and CDR2 from the germline V gene are SGHRS and YFSETQ. The CDR3 covers 16 residues. V gave up 2 bases and J gave up 6 bases; unmatched junction bases: 5. As originally analysed: Cell counts per sample came from amplifying reference gene primers. Only in-frame clones appear in the TCRdb table, and some are missing; sequencing was by immunoSEQ multiplex PCR. From that table come the V and J calls and clone size; the DNA was used to work out D and trimming. The table lists 350,000 to 450,000 clones, roughly 86% of them singletons, with approximately 2.9% in the top ten.

Sequenced: peripheral blood. The sequence was collected from a human donor in a cohort sampled during active COVID-19. The chain employs TRBV5-1 and TRBJ2-2; 12 bases match TRBD2. This CDR3 is CASSLGLAGRAGELFF. DNA of the CDR3: TGCGCCAGCAGCTTAGGACTAGCGGGGAGAGCCGGGGAGCTGTTTTTT.